The 20 T cell receptor beta chains in this list originate from one sample, sequenced in a study of vaccination and CD4 T cells after COVID-19. These receptors' targets are unknown. Treatment specified: 10-day PBMC culture with coronavirus spike peptide pools or control peptides (ViraFEST assay). Prior to the COVID-19 pandemic (2011-2018), the unexposed donor's CD4+ T cells were collected. Sequencing of DNA taken from cultured CD4+ T cells relied on the Oncomine TCR Beta short-read assay. After culture, CD4+ T cells served as the source for genomic DNA extraction. TCRdb re-called the PCR reads through MiXCR, storing one row per CDR3 protein. The repertoire includes under 11,000 distinct CDR3 sequences, roughly 40% of them detected once, and around a fifth sits in the top ten. Sequencing input: CD4+ T cells from blood, cultured in vitro. The receptors come from a human donor in good health.

This clonotype was seen more than once but under ten times. This sequence joins TRBV10-3 and TRBJ2-3, with D perhaps matching TRBD1 (6 bases). The CDR3 is made up of 12 amino acids. V was cut by 6 bases and J by 6 bases, with 10 bases left in between. Germline lookup yields CDR1 ENHRY and CDR2 SYGVKD. For the CDR3, the DNA is TGTGCCATCAGACAGGGTGACGATACGCAGTATTTT. Translating gives CAIRQGDDTQYF.

This clonotype was observed a few times. This chain joins TRBV6-1 and TRBJ1-6; weak D call: TRBD1 (6 bases). The CDR3 has 15 amino acids. V shed 3 bases and J shed 7 bases, with 13 bases lying between them. CDR1 is MNHNS and CDR2 is SASEGT in the germline V gene. The CDR3 region has the DNA TGTGCCAGCAGTGAGGTAGGAGGGGGAAATTCACCCCTCCACTTT. This encodes CASSEVGGGNSPLHF.

The V call is TRBV6-5, the J call TRBJ1-2; D gene unclear. CDR3 length equals 12 residues. CDR1 and CDR2 (germline): MNHEY, SVGAGI. Trimming removed 0 bases from V and 5 bases from J, with 4 bases in between. The CDR3 loop reads CASSYSGYGYTF. CDR3 bases: TGTGCCAGCAGTTACTCGGGTTATGGCTACACCTTC.

The chain recombines TRBV24-1 with TRBJ2-5; D call uncertain. Germline CDR1 KGHDR, CDR2 SFDVKD. Between the trimmed V and J ends, which lost 3 bases and 5 bases, there was a span of 9 bases. The CDR3 totals 13 residues. The CDR3 loop reads CATSDGGRETQYF. The CDR3 bases are TGTGCCACCAGTGATGGTGGGCGGGAGACCCAGTACTTC.

The J gene is TRBJ2-7, the V gene TRBV11-2; perhaps TRBD2 as D (6 bases). CDR3 length: 14 residues. Germline V gene lookup returns CDR1 SGHAT and CDR2 FQNNGV. Trimming removed 1 base from V and 3 bases from J, with 10 bases in between. The CDR3 loop reads CASSLARTNYEQYF. CDR3 coding DNA: TGTGCCAGCAGCTTAGCTAGGACTAACTACGAGCAGTACTTC.

This clonotype was counted only a few times. This chain joins TRBV29-1 and TRBJ2-3; TRBD1 matches 8 bases. CDR1 and CDR2 from the germline V gene are SQVTM and ANQGSEA. V gave up 6 bases and J gave up 1 base; unmatched junction bases: 6. The CDR3 length is 14 residues. The CDR3 spells CSVDRGVGTDTQYF. In nucleotides, the CDR3 is TGCAGCGTCGACAGGGGAGTAGGCACAGATACGCAGTATTTT.

Only a few counts were recorded for this clonotype. This sequence joins TRBV28 and TRBJ1-2; D perhaps matches TRBD1 (6 bases). Germline assignment: CDR1 MDHEN and CDR2 SYDVKM. Trimming stripped 2 bases from V and 7 bases from J, with 17 bases between. The CDR3 is 15 residues long. In DNA, the CDR3 is TGTGCCAGCAGTTTAGATCCAGGGACAACGGGTGGCTACACCTTC. This codes for CASSLDPGTTGGYTF.

This chain's CDR3 is CASSLGQGSQETQYF. Here the CDR3 DNA reads TGCGCCAGCAGCTTGGGTCAGGGAAGCCAAGAGACCCAGTACTTC. The chain has TRBV5-1 and TRBJ2-5; possibly TRBD1 for D (5 bases). The CDR3 totals 15 residues. V lost 0 bases to trimming and J lost 1 base, with 10 bases between them. Looked up from germline, CDR1 is SGHRS and CDR2 is YFSETQ.

The chain recombines TRBV5-4 with TRBJ2-7, with D possibly matching TRBD2 (6 bases). Germline V lookup: CDR1 SGHNT, CDR2 YYREEE (reference sequence). The CDR3 contains 14 residues. V dropped 0 bases and J dropped 6 bases, with 13 bases sitting between them. In DNA, the CDR3 is TGTGCCAGCAGCTTGGAACGCCAGACTAGCGAGCAGTACTTC. This gives the protein CASSLERQTSEQYF.

On this clonotype itself: One end of the junction varies from germline; a read error may be responsible. V gene TRBV18 combines with J gene TRBJ1-6; a weak D match, TRBD1 (5 bases). Germline V gives CDR1 KGHSH, CDR2 LQKENI. The length of the CDR3 is 16 residues. This CDR3 reads CTSSPLGGVGNSPLHF. CDR3 DNA sequence: TGTACCAGCTCACCCCTGGGAGGGGTGGGAAATTCACCCCTCCACTTT.

This chain uses TRBV30 with TRBJ1-2, with TRBD1 as a possible D gene (6 bases). The germline V and J ends were trimmed by 0 bases and 10 bases, with 15 bases remaining between them. The CDR3 totals 13 residues. Germline assignment: CDR1 GTSNPN and CDR2 SVGIG (reference sequence). CDR3 sequence reads: CAWSVGAPTDYTF. CDR3 DNA sequence: TGTGCCTGGAGTGTGGGGGCGCCGACCGACTACACCTTC. Full variable domain (missing parts from reference TRBV30 and TRBJ1-2): SQTIHQWPATLVQPVGSPLSLECTVEGTSNPNLYWYRQAAGRGLQLLFYSVGIGQISSEVPQNLSASRPQDRQFILSSKKLLLSDSGFYLCAWSVGAPTDYTFGSGTRLTVV.

The sample holds a few counts of this clonotype. The genes are TRBV20-1 and TRBJ2-7; possible D gene TRBD1, 5 bases. The CDR3 is 15 residues long. V dropped 0 bases and J dropped 0 bases, with 12 bases sitting between them. The V gene's germline CDR1 is DFQATT and CDR2 SNEGSKA (reference sequence). The CDR3 DNA follows: TGCAGTGCTAGAGATCTAGGACATTTCTCCTACGAGCAGTACTTC. Its protein is CSARDLGHFSYEQYF.

V and J are TRBV2 and TRBJ1-6; D ambiguous. Trimming removed 3 bases at V and 7 bases at J, with 4 bases between. The CDR3 runs to 12 residues. Germline CDR1 reads SNHLY; CDR2 reads FYNNEI. CDR3 loop: CASSDGNSPLHF. The CDR3 DNA follows: TGTGCCAGCAGTGATGGGAATTCACCCCTCCACTTT.

By sample share, this clonotype is large. The chain couples TRBV20-1 to TRBJ2-7, with D perhaps TRBD1 or TRBD2 (5 bases each). The V end was cut by 5 bases, the J end by 0 bases, with 11 bases between. Germline CDR1 and CDR2: DFQATT and SNEGSKA (reference sequence). The CDR3 covers 13 residues. This chain's CDR3 is CSAPGTVSYEQYF. The CDR3 DNA is TGCAGTGCTCCCGGGACGGTCTCCTACGAGCAGTACTTC.

This clonotype was seen a few times. The rearrangement joins TRBV7-8 to TRBJ1-1; 9 bases are a match to TRBD1. Looked up from germline, CDR1 is SGHVS and CDR2 is FQNEAQ. J gave up 1 base and V 5 bases, and 2 bases lay outside the gene matches. The CDR3 runs 14 residues. CDR3 coding DNA: TGTGCCAGCAGCGGGACAGGGCCGAACACTGAAGCTTTCTTT. Protein product: CASSGTGPNTEAFF.

The chain uses TRBV7-9 and TRBJ2-1, with no clear D. The CDR3 sequence is 12 residues long. With 2 bases removed from V and 15 bases from J, the gap between germline ends came to 14 bases. The V gene's germline CDR1 is SEHNR and CDR2 FQNEAQ (reference sequence). The chain's CDR3 is CASSLNGETRFF. CDR3 nucleotides: TGTGCCAGCAGCTTAAATGGTGAGACCAGGTTCTTC.

The chain employs TRBV2 and TRBJ2-5; D is perhaps TRBD1 (5 bases). Per the germline V gene, CDR1 is SNHLY and CDR2 is FYNNEI. Trimming removed 1 base at V and 3 bases at J, with 12 bases between. The CDR3 runs to 15 residues. CDR3 DNA: TGTGCCAGCAGTGAAGGCGCAGGGTCGGAAGAGACCCAGTACTTC. Translated, it gives CASSEGAGSEETQYF.

V usage is TRBV11-3 and J usage is TRBJ2-7; D ambiguous. Germline CDR1 is SGHNT and CDR2 is YENEEA. The CDR3 loop spans 12 amino acids. Trimming pared 2 bases from V and 5 bases from J, leaving 7 bases between. The CDR3 region is CASSLNDHEQYF. CDR3 nucleotides: TGTGCCAGCAGCTTAAACGACCACGAGCAGTACTTC.

The chain carries TRBV28 and TRBJ2-3; D is perhaps TRBD2 (8 bases). This CDR3 comprises 17 residues. Germline CDR1 MDHEN, CDR2 SYDVKM. V was trimmed by 4 bases and J by 5 bases, leaving 22 bases between them. Here the CDR3 reads CASSSRTGVGGVDTQYF. The CDR3 DNA reads TGTGCCAGCAGTTCGAGAACAGGGGTCGGGGGGGTAGATACGCAGTATTTT.

A few counts support this clonotype. The chain is built from TRBV7-9 and TRBJ2-2; 7 bases fit TRBD1. The CDR3 runs 19 residues. The V and J ends lost 4 bases and 2 bases, in that order; junction bases with no gene match: 16. Germline CDR1 SEHNR, CDR2 FQNEAQ (reference sequence). CDR3 region: CASSSPVEMTGSNTGELFF. The CDR3 nucleotides are TGTGCCAGCAGCTCCCCGGTCGAGATGACAGGGTCCAACACCGGGGAGCTGTTTTTT.